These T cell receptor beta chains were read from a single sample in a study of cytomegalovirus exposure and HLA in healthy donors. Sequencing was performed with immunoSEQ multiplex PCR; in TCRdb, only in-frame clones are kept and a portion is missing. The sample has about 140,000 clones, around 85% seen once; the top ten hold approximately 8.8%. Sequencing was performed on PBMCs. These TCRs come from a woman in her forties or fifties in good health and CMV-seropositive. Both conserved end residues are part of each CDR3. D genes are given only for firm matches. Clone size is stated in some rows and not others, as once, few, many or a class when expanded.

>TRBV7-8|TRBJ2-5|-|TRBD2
TGTGCCAGCCGAGCGGGGGGGGACCAAGAGACCCAGTACTTC
CASRAGGDQETQYF
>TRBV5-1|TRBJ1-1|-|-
TGCGCCAGCAGCTTGGGGGGGCCGTCTGAAGCTTTCTTT
CASSLGGPSEAFF
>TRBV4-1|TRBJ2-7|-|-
TGCGCCAGCAGCCAAGGATCGGGACAAACTACGTTGCAGTACTTC
CASSQGSGQTTLQYF
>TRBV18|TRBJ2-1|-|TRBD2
TGTGCCAGCTCACCACTAGCGGGGGGATACAATGAGCAGTTCTTC
CASSPLAGGYNEQFF
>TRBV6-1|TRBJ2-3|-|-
TGTGCCAGCAGTGCATCCGGGACAGATACGCAGTATTTT
CASSASGTDTQYF
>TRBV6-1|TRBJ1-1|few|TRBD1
TGTGCCAGCAGTGAAGCCCTGGGACAGGTAAAGGCTGAAGCTTTCTTT
CASSEALGQVKAEAFF
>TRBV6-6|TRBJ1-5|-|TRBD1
TGTGCCAGCGGCCTGGACAGGGGTCAGCCCCAGCATTTT
CASGLDRGQPQHF
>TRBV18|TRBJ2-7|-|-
TGTGCCAGCTCACCCCTACTAGGGGAGCAGTACTTC
CASSPLLGEQYF
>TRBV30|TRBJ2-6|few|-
TGTGCCTGGAGCCGGTGGTCGGGAACTGGGGCCAACGTCCTGACTTTC
CAWSRWSGTGANVLTF
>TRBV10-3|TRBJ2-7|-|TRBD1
TGTGCCATCCGTGGGGACAGGGGCACCTACGAGCAGTACTTC
CAIRGDRGTYEQYF
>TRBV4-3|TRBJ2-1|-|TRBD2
TGCGCCAGCAGCCAGCTAGCGGGGGGGCTCAATGAGCAGTTCTTC
CASSQLAGGLNEQFF
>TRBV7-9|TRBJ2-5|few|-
TGTGCCAGCAGCACCTACAGGGACGAGGAGACCCAGTACTTC
CASSTYRDEETQYF
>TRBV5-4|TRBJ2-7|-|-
TGTGCCAGCAGCCTAGACCTGAGCTCCTACGAGCAGTACTTC
CASSLDLSSYEQYF